This T cell receptor (beta chain) was retrieved from a study of blood T cell repertoires in COVID-19. Study at large: From T cells, B-cell-depleted T cells, or PBMCs came the material, which was cDNA or gDNA.

This table comes from immunoSEQ multiplex PCR, and its TCRdb copy is limited to in-frame clones, with some not included. The sample yields about 190,000 clones, around nine tenths seen once. V was clipped by 1 base and J by 5 bases, with 12 bases between them. The germline CDR1 and CDR2 sequences are KGHSH and LQKENI. This CDR3 comprises 16 residues. The sequenced sample consisted of peripheral blood. This clonotype was obtained from a woman in her 40s who had recovered from COVID-19. The V gene is TRBV18, the J gene TRBJ1-6; TRBD1 is a possible D gene (5 bases). CDR3 in amino acids: CASSPQRPRDNSPLHF. Here the CDR3 DNA reads TGTGCCAGCTCACCACAAAGGCCCAGGGATAATTCACCCCTCCACTTT.